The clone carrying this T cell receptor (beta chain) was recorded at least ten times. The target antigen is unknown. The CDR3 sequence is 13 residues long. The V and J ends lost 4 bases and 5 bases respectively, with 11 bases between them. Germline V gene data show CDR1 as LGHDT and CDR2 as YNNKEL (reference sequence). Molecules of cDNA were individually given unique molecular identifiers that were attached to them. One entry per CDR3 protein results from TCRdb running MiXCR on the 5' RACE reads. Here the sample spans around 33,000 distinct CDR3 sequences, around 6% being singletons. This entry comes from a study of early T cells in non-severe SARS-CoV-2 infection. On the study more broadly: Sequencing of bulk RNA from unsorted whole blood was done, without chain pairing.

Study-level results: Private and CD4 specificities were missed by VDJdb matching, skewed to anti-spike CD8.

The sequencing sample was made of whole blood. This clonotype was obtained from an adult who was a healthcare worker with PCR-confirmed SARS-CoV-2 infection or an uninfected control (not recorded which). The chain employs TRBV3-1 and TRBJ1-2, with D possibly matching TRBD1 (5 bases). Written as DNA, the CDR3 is TGTGCCAGCAGCCCAGGACAAGAGTATGGCTACACCTTC. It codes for CASSPGQEYGYTF. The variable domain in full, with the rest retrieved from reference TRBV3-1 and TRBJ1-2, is DTAVSQTPKYLVTQMGNDKSIKCEQNLGHDTMYWYKQDSKKFLKIMFSYNNKELIINETVPNRFSPKSPDKAHLNLHINSLELGDSAVYFCASSPGQEYGYTFGSGTRLTVV.